This paragraph covers one T cell receptor (beta chain) sequence. The sample originates from a study of CD8 T cells in Susac syndrome. V gave up 6 bases and J gave up 5 bases, with 14 bases separating them. This CDR3 is 13 amino acids long. The germline V gene encodes CDR1 DFQATT and CDR2 SNEGSKA (reference sequence). Random-hexamer reverse transcription was applied to about 0.5 to 1 ug RNA. TCRdb reprocessed the immunoSEQ multiplex PCR reads with MiXCR, giving one entry per CDR3 protein. The sample has 150,000 or so distinct CDR3 sequences; around 94% are singletons. Sample: CD4+ T cells from PBMCs. The clonotype was recovered from a human donor in good health. The chain is built from TRBV20-1 and TRBJ1-5, with D unresolved. For the CDR3, the DNA is TGCAGTGCCACTCCCGAGGGTCATCAGCCCCAGCATTTT. Its translation is CSATPEGHQPQHF.